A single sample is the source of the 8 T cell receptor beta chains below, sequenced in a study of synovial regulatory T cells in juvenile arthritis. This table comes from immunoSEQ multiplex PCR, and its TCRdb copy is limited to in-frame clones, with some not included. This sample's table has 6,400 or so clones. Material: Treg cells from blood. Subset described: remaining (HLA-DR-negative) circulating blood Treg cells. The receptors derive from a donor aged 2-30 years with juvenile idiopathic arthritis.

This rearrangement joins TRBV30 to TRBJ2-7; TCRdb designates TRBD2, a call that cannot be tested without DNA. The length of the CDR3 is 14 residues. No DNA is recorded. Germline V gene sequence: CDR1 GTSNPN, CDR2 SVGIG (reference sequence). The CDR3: CAWSVLTSGRAVEF.

The CDR3 here is CASRGQGGQPQHF. The chain has TRBV28 and TRBJ1-5; the TCRdb call, TRBD1, lacks DNA for checking. This CDR3 is built from 13 residues. No DNA accompanies this entry. Germline V gene lookup returns CDR1 MDHEN and CDR2 SYDVKM.

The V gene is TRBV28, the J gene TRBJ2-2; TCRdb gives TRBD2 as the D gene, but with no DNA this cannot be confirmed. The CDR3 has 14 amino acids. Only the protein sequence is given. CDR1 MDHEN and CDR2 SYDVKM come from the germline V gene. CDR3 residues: CASSFRGATGELFF.

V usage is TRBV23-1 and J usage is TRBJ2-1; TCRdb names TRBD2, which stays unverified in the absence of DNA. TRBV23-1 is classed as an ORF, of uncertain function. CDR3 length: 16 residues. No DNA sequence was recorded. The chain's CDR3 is CASSGGDKERYNEQFF.

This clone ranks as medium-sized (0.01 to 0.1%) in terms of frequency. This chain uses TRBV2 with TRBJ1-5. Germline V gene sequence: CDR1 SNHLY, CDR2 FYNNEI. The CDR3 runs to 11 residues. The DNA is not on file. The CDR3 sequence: CARDLHQPQHF.

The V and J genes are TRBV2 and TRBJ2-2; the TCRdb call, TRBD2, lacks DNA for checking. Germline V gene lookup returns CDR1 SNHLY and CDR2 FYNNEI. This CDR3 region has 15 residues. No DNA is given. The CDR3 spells CASIRGARNTGELFF.

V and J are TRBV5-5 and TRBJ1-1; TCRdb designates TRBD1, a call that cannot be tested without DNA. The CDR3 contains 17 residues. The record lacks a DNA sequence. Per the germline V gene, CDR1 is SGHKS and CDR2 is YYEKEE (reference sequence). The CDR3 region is CASSFRASGQGAREAFF.

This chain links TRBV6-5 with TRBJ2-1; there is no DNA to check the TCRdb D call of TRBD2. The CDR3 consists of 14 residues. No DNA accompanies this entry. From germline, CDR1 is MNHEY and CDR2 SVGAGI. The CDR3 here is CASSPGLAVGEQFF.